This T cell receptor (beta chain) was recorded in a study of T cell responses to AZD1222 COVID-19 vaccine. Study-wide results and caveats: Reports say nearly half of spike-specific TCRs go after unmutated variant regions. Spike regions recognized by vaccine-associated CD4 TCRs spanned the protein, led by 160-218 and 743-854. Baseline seropositivity occurred in only six AZD1222 recipients. Every sample of the repertoires postdated the peak T cell response.

This CDR3 spans 11 amino acids. Germline V gives CDR1 MNHEY, CDR2 SMNVEV (reference sequence). The V and J ends lost 4 bases and 8 bases respectively, with 7 bases between them. The data were produced by immunoSEQ multiplex PCR, yet TCRdb's version contains in-frame clones alone and is incomplete. The data show about 73,000 clones, with roughly 90% seen just once and 1.2% to 1.5% held by the top ten. A remark on this clone: Its cognate antigen is unknown.

This receptor was identified in an adult who received the AZD1222 COVID-19 vaccine. V gene TRBV27 combines with J gene TRBJ2-3, with unresolved D. Sequencing used peripheral blood, obtained 28 days after the second AZD1222 dose. The CDR3 is CASSYLATQYF. CDR3 nucleotides: TGTGCCAGCAGTTATTTGGCTACGCAGTATTTT.